The present entry profiles one T cell receptor beta chain with its context. The record originates from a study of shared clonotypes between healthy human individuals. Germline CDR1 MDHEN, CDR2 SYDVKM. This CDR3 is built from 16 residues. Unmatched junction bases numbered 12, after V lost 6 bases and J lost 4 bases. An even split of each subset's genomic DNA across several immunoSEQ plates was performed. Unsorted PBMC samples were amplified in replicate PCRs containing around 300 ng DNA, some 30,000 T cell genomes. Measured with immunoSEQ multiplex PCR; TCRdb has only the in-frame clones, and not every one. The sample lists about 490,000 clones; around 80% were seen once. Genomic DNA for unsorted samples, which was extracted with the QIAamp DNA Blood Mini kit, came from around 100 million PBMCs.

The sample consisted of PBMCs. The TCR comes from a woman aged 35 to 49 in good health. Some clones in this sample may be carry-over from other donors' samples. This chain uses TRBV28 with TRBJ2-5, with 9 bases that match TRBD1. The CDR3 nucleotides are TGTGCCAGCAGGGGACAGGGTGGACGGAGTTCAGAGACCCAGTACTTC. This translates into CASRGQGGRSSETQYF.